This note documents a single T cell receptor (beta chain) sequence. V was clipped by 2 bases and J by 6 bases; unmatched bases: 1. Per germline, CDR1 MRHNA and CDR2 SNTAGT. CDR3 length equals 15 residues. The data originate from a study of blood T cells in healthy people across ages. Using a J-beta primer mix together with a sample-barcoded 5' primer, a second PCR was run for about 6 to 11 cycles. TCRdb re-derived calls from the 5' RACE reads in MiXCR, one entry per CDR3 protein. In the table there are about 1 million distinct CDR3 sequences, 25% of which are singletons. The donors, all healthy, were Caucasians living in Russia, aged roughly 6 to 100. This same sample was also part of a study on T cells of mothers and their children.

This sequence joins TRBV6-4 and TRBJ2-1, with TRBD2 identical over 13 bases. Sequenced sample: blood. This TCR derives from a girl aged 2 to 10 in good health. CDR3 DNA sequence: TGTGCCAGCAGTGACACTAGCGGGGGGGCCAATGAGCAGTTCTTC. It specifies CASSDTSGGANEQFF.